A selection of T cell receptor beta chains follows, all from one sample in a study of cytomegalovirus exposure and HLA in healthy donors. Sequencing used immunoSEQ multiplex PCR; TCRdb keeps in-frame clones, though not all of them. This sample carries 150,000 or so clones, around four fifths of them seen once, and the ten largest clones take 2% to 2.5%. The sequenced sample consisted of PBMCs. The receptor set was obtained from a man under 40 in good health and CMV-seropositive. CDR3s include the opening cysteine and the closing phenylalanine or tryptophan. The D gene is left open where the match is weak. Clone size is given for some rows only: seen once, a few or many times, or a class if the clone is expanded.

TRBV7-2,TRBJ2-4,TRBD2,once,CASSLFGGAAKNIQYF,TGTGCCAGCAGCTTATTCGGGGGGGCAGCCAAAAACATTCAGTACTTC
TRBV5-1,TRBJ2-3,TRBD2,.,CASFLSGAGTDTQYF,TGCGCCAGCTTTTTAAGCGGGGCGGGCACAGATACGCAGTATTTT
TRBV9,TRBJ2-3,.,.,CASSPRGGTDTQYF,TGTGCCAGCAGCCCCCGCGGGGGCACAGATACGCAGTATTTT
TRBV2,TRBJ2-1,.,.,CARAESVGWDEQFF,TGTGCCAGGGCTGAGTCGGTCGGGTGGGATGAGCAGTTCTTC
TRBV7-2,TRBJ1-1,.,.,CASSLVPGMNTEAFF,TGTGCCAGCAGCTTAGTGCCCGGGATGAACACTGAAGCTTTCTTT
TRBV2,TRBJ2-5,TRBD1,few,CASARDRQETQYF,TGTGCCAGTGCGAGGGACAGACAAGAGACCCAGTACTTC
TRBV7-9,TRBJ2-7,.,.,CASSRLSGGAFYEQYF,TGTGCCAGCAGCCGATTGTCGGGGGGCGCCTTTTACGAGCAGTACTTC
TRBV29-1,TRBJ2-7,.,.,CSVVLQNYEQYF,TGCAGCGTTGTGTTGCAGAACTACGAGCAGTACTTC
TRBV5-1,TRBJ2-4,TRBD1,.,CASSLGQGNIQYF,TGCGCCAGCAGCTTGGGACAGGGGAACATTCAGTACTTC
TRBV5-1,TRBJ2-3,TRBD1,.,CASSASDRDRAIRSTDTQYF,TGCGCCAGCAGCGCCAGTGACCGGGACAGGGCGATACGTAGCACAGATACGCAGTATTTT
TRBV4-2,TRBJ2-5,TRBD2,.,CASSQDRGEETQYF,TGTGCCAGCAGCCAAGATCGGGGGGAAGAGACCCAGTACTTC
TRBV4-3,TRBJ2-7,TRBD2,.,CASSDGGAYEQYF,TGCGCCAGCAGCGATGGGGGGGCCTACGAGCAGTACTTC
TRBV6-5,TRBJ1-3,TRBD1,.,CASSFTGGTAGNTIYF,TGTGCCAGCAGTTTCACAGGGGGCACGGCTGGAAACACCATATATTTT
TRBV30,TRBJ2-6,TRBD1,.,CAWSVSGQGAGANVLTF,TGTGCCTGGAGTGTTTCAGGACAGGGGGCCGGGGCCAACGTCCTGACTTTC
TRBV6-5,TRBJ1-3,.,.,CASSVSWAPGNTIYF,TGTGCCAGCAGCGTATCCTGGGCCCCTGGAAACACCATATATTTT
TRBV7-9,TRBJ1-5,.,.,CASSFSGNQPQHF,TGTGCCAGCAGCTTCTCGGGGAACCAGCCCCAGCATTTT
TRBV2,TRBJ1-3,.,.,CASSAVSGNTIYF,TGTGCCAGCAGTGCAGTCTCTGGAAACACCATATATTTT
TRBV4-1,TRBJ2-3,.,.,CASSQVDSRTDTQYF,TGCGCCAGCAGCCAAGTTGACAGCCGCACAGATACGCAGTATTTT
TRBV5-1,TRBJ2-3,TRBD1,.,CASSLASGRGRDTQYF,TGCGCCAGCAGCTTGGCCTCGGGCAGGGGGCGAGATACGCAGTATTTT
TRBV9,TRBJ2-7,TRBD1,.,CASSAWTGQDEQYF,TGTGCCAGCAGCGCCTGGACAGGACAAGACGAGCAGTACTTC
TRBV18,TRBJ2-1,TRBD2,.,CASSLNHLLAEGYNEQFF,TGTGCCAGCTCACTAAACCACTTACTAGCGGAAGGGTACAATGAGCAGTTCTTC
TRBV4-1,TRBJ2-7,TRBD1,.,CASSQTTGSYEQYF,TGCGCCAGCAGCCAAACGACAGGGTCCTACGAGCAGTACTTC
TRBV5-1,TRBJ1-5,.,.,CASSPGVMGADPNQPQHF,TGCGCCAGCAGCCCTGGGGTGATGGGGGCCGATCCCAATCAGCCCCAGCATTTT
TRBV5-6,TRBJ1-4,.,.,CASSHRASRGSEKLFF,TGTGCCAGCAGCCACCGGGCCTCGAGGGGGAGTGAAAAACTGTTTTTT
TRBV2,TRBJ1-1,.,.,CASRARGEGTEAFF,TGTGCCAGCAGGGCCAGGGGCGAGGGCACTGAAGCTTTCTTT
TRBV4-1,TRBJ2-1,TRBD1,.,CASSQAGTGFTYEQFF,TGCGCCAGCAGCCAAGCCGGGACAGGGTTTACATATGAGCAGTTCTTC
TRBV7-2,TRBJ2-7,.,.,CASSLAGQNAYEQYF,TGTGCCAGCAGCTTAGCGGGCCAAAACGCCTACGAGCAGTACTTC
TRBV2,TRBJ2-1,.,.,CASSDWAGDYNEQFF,TGTGCCAGCAGTGATTGGGCAGGGGACTACAATGAGCAGTTCTTC
TRBV4-2,TRBJ1-2,.,.,CASSQVSYTGTYGYTF,TGTGCCAGCAGCCAAGTTAGCTACACGGGAACCTATGGCTACACCTTC
TRBV4-1,TRBJ2-7,.,.,CASSQGTHYEQYF,TGCGCCAGCAGCCAAGGGACACACTACGAGCAGTACTTC
TRBV27,TRBJ2-7,.,.,CASSSQPRSYGEQYF,TGTGCCAGCAGTTCCCAACCCCGGTCCTACGGCGAGCAGTACTTC
TRBV5-6,TRBJ2-7,.,.,CASSLFDRTYEQYF,TGTGCCAGCAGCTTGTTCGACAGGACTTACGAGCAGTACTTC
TRBV27,TRBJ1-5,.,.,CASSRIGVGNQPQHF,TGTGCCAGCAGCCGCATAGGGGTGGGCAATCAGCCCCAGCATTTT
TRBV25-1,TRBJ2-7,TRBD2,.,CVSGSLFDYEQYF,TGTGTCAGCGGGAGCCTGTTCGATTACGAGCAGTACTTC
TRBV7-9,TRBJ2-7,.,.,CASSYTGEQYF,TGTGCCAGCAGCTATACCGGGGAGCAGTACTTC
TRBV5-6,TRBJ2-1,TRBD1,.,CASTLDRVDEQFF,TGTGCCAGCACCTTAGACAGGGTGGATGAGCAGTTCTTC
TRBV7-9,TRBJ2-7,TRBD1,.,CASSLLRQGKTSYEQYF,TGTGCCAGCAGCTTATTAAGACAGGGCAAAACCTCCTACGAGCAGTACTTC
TRBV5-4,TRBJ2-6,.,.,CASSLATGSGANVLTF,TGTGCCAGCAGCTTGGCTACAGGGTCCGGGGCCAACGTCCTGACTTTC
TRBV7-8,TRBJ2-3,.,.,CASSLAGAGFTDTQYF,TGTGCCAGCAGCTTAGCGGGGGCCGGTTTCACAGATACGCAGTATTTT
TRBV27,TRBJ2-1,TRBD1,.,CASRPGTGGLNEQFF,TGTGCCAGCAGGCCCGGGACAGGGGGTCTGAATGAGCAGTTCTTC
TRBV10-3,TRBJ2-1,TRBD1,.,CAISAGTGRYNEQFF,TGTGCCATCAGTGCCGGGACAGGGAGATACAATGAGCAGTTCTTC
TRBV15,TRBJ1-1,.,once,CATSRDLAGVNTEAFF,TGTGCCACCAGCAGAGATCTCGCGGGGGTGAACACTGAAGCTTTCTTT
TRBV5-6,TRBJ1-1,.,.,CASSLTGRAGAFF,TGTGCCAGCAGCTTGACTGGGCGAGCTGGAGCTTTCTTT
TRBV11-2,TRBJ2-7,TRBD2,.,CASSLSGLARYSYEQYF,TGTGCCAGCAGCTTAAGCGGACTAGCGCGATACTCCTACGAGCAGTACTTC
TRBV13,TRBJ2-5,TRBD2,.,CASSLESGGAFETQYF,TGTGCCAGCAGCTTAGAGAGCGGGGGGGCCTTTGAGACCCAGTACTTC
TRBV27,TRBJ2-7,TRBD2,once,CASSWGGNYEQYF,TGTGCCAGCAGTTGGGGGGGGAACTACGAGCAGTACTTC
TRBV7-6,TRBJ1-1,TRBD1,once,CASTSGTANTEAFF,TGTGCCAGCACCTCGGGGACAGCGAACACTGAAGCTTTCTTT
TRBV13,TRBJ2-5,TRBD2,.,CASTLGPLAGEETQYF,TGTGCCAGCACCTTGGGACCCCTTGCGGGGGAAGAGACCCAGTACTTC
TRBV6-5,TRBJ2-6,.,.,CASRTRQAGANVLTF,TGTGCCAGCAGAACCCGACAGGCTGGGGCCAACGTCCTGACTTTC
TRBV6-5,TRBJ1-1,.,.,CASSWQGKNTEAFF,TGTGCCAGCAGTTGGCAGGGAAAGAACACTGAAGCTTTCTTT
TRBV5-1,TRBJ2-5,TRBD2,.,CASSLGASGEETQYF,TGCGCCAGCAGCTTGGGCGCTAGCGGGGAAGAGACCCAGTACTTC
TRBV2,TRBJ2-3,.,.,CASSERADTQYF,TGTGCCAGCAGTGAACGGGCAGATACGCAGTATTTT
TRBV4-1,TRBJ1-2,.,.,CASSQGVRDGYGYTF,TGCGCCAGCAGCCAAGGTGTACGGGATGGCTATGGCTACACCTTC
TRBV5-1,TRBJ2-5,TRBD2,.,CASSTSGGPQETQYF,TGCGCCAGCAGCACTAGCGGGGGCCCCCAAGAGACCCAGTACTTC
TRBV27,TRBJ1-2,.,.,CASSFFGQDNYGYTF,TGTGCCAGCAGTTTTTTCGGCCAGGACAATTATGGCTACACCTTC
TRBV4-2,TRBJ1-3,TRBD1,.,CASSQTPGQGWGTGNTIYF,TGTGCCAGCAGCCAAACACCGGGACAGGGGTGGGGCACTGGAAACACCATATATTTT
TRBV6-6,TRBJ1-2,TRBD1,.,CASSYRDRVYGYTF,TGTGCCAGCAGTTACCGGGACAGGGTCTATGGCTACACCTTC
TRBV2,TRBJ1-2,TRBD1,few,CASRGQGDYGYTF,TGTGCCAGCAGAGGACAGGGGGACTATGGCTACACCTTC